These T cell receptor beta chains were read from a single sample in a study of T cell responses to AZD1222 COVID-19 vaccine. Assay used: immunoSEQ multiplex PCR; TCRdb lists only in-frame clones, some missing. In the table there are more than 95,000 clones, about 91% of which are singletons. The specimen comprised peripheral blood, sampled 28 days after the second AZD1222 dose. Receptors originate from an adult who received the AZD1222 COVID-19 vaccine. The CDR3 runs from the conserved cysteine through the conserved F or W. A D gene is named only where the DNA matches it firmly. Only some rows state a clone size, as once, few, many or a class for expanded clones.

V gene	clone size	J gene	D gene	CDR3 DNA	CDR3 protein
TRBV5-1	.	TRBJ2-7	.	TGCGCCAGCAGCCGGGACTCATCGGAGATCTACGAGCAGTACTTC	CASSRDSSEIYEQYF
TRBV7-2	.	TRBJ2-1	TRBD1	TGTGCCAGCAGCTTAGCGCCAGGGGGCCCCTACAATGAGCAGTTCTTC	CASSLAPGGPYNEQFF
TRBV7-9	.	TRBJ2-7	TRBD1	TGTGCCAGCAGCCCACAGGGGCTAGCAAACGAGCAGTACTTC	CASSPQGLANEQYF
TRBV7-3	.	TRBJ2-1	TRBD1	TGTGCCAGCAGCTCGTCCCGGGACAGCCATGAGCAGTTCTTC	CASSSSRDSHEQFF
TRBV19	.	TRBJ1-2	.	TGTGCCAGTAGTCGGGACGATAACTATGGCTACACCTTC	CASSRDDNYGYTF
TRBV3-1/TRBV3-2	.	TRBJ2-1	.	TGTGCCAGCAGCCAAGGATGGAGACAGATATCCTACAATGAGCAGTTCTTC	CASSQGWRQISYNEQFF
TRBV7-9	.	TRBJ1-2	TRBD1	TGTGCCAGCAGCTTGGGGGACAGCTTCGGCTATGGCTACACCTTC	CASSLGDSFGYGYTF
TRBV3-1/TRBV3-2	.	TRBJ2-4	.	TGTGCCAGCAGCCAACCTAGCGCCTCCCAATTGGCCAAAAACATTCAGTACTTC	CASSQPSASQLAKNIQYF
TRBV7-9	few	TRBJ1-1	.	TGTGCCAGCAGCCTCCAATCATGGAGGAACACTGAAGCTTTCTTT	CASSLQSWRNTEAFF
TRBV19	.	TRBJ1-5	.	TGTGCCAGTAGAACAGGGTATCAGCCCCAGCATTTT	CASRTGYQPQHF
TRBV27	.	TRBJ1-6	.	TGTGCCAGCAGTAGATCGGACTTGGGTTCACCCCTCCACTTT	CASSRSDLGSPLHF
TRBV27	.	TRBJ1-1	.	TGTGCCAGCAATAAATGGGGTGGGATGAACACTGAAGCTTTCTTT	CASNKWGGMNTEAFF
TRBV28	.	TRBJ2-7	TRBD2	TGTGCCAGCAGTCGCGGGACTAGGAGAACAGGCGAGCAGTACTTC	CASSRGTRRTGEQYF
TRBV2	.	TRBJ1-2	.	TGTGCCAGCAGTGAAGCGCATAGTGGGTATGGCTACACCTTC	CASSEAHSGYGYTF
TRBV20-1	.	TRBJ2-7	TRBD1	TGCAGTGCTATTGACCGGGACAGGGGGTACGAGCAGTACTTC	CSAIDRDRGYEQYF
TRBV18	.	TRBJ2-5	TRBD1	TGTGCCAGCTCACCGGGACAGGGGATAAGTACCCAGTACTTC	CASSPGQGISTQYF
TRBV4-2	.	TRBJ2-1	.	TGTGCCAGCAGCCAAGAGGGCGGGCTGTACAATGAGCAGTTCTTC	CASSQEGGLYNEQFF
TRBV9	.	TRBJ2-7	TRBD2	TGTGCCAGCAGCGTAGGTGGACTAGCGAACTACGAGCAGTACTTC	CASSVGGLANYEQYF
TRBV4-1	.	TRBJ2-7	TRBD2	TGCGCCAGCAGCCAAGCTTGGACTAGCGGGACCCGGGGAAGCTACGAGCAGTACTTC	CASSQAWTSGTRGSYEQYF
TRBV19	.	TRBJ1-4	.	TGTGCCAGTAGGAGGTGGGAATTTAATGAAAAACTGTTTTTT	CASRRWEFNEKLFF
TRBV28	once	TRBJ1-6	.	TGTGCCAGCAGCCCTATTAATTCACCCCTCCACTTT	CASSPINSPLHF
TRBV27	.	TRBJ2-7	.	TGTGCCAGCAGTTTAGACCCTGCCTACGAGCAGTACTTC	CASSLDPAYEQYF
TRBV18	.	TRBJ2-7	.	TGTGCCAGCTCATTTTCCTCCCCGGGACACTTCTCCTACGAGCAGTACTTC	CASSFSSPGHFSYEQYF
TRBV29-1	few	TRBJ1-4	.	TGCAGCGTTGAAAGGGGGACGCGTGAAAAACTGTTTTTT	CSVERGTREKLFF
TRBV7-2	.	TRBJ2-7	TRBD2	TGTGCCAGCAGCCCCCGGACTAGCGGGAGGGAGGAGCAGTACTTC	CASSPRTSGREEQYF
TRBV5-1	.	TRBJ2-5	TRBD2	TGCGCCAGCAGCGTAGCTCCGGGACTAGCGGGGCAAGAGACCCAGTACTTC	CASSVAPGLAGQETQYF
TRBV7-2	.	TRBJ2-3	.	TGTGCCAGCAGCTTAGGGTCTAGCACAGATACGCAGTATTTT	CASSLGSSTDTQYF
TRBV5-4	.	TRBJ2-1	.	TGTGCCAGCAGCCCAAGGCAGAACAATGAGCAGTTCTTC	CASSPRQNNEQFF
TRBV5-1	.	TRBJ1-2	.	TGCGCCAGCAGCTCCGACCGGGACGGATGGAACTATGGCTACACCTTC	CASSSDRDGWNYGYTF
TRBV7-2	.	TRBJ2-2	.	TGTGCCAGCAGCCACGCGAACACCGGGGAGCTGTTTTTT	CASSHANTGELFF
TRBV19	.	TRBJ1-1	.	TGTGCCAGTACCGCTGGGGGGACTGAAGCTTTCTTT	CASTAGGTEAFF
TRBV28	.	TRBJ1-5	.	TGTGCCAGCCGTCGAGGGAACAGGTATCAGCCCCAGCATTTT	CASRRGNRYQPQHF
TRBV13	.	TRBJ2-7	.	TGTGCCAGCAGCTTTGGGGGGGCCTACTACGAGCAGTACTTC	CASSFGGAYYEQYF
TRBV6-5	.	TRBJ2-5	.	TGTGCCAGCAGTTCGTCGGGGCGGGCGGTCCAAGAGACCCAGTACTTC	CASSSSGRAVQETQYF
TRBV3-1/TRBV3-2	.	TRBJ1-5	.	TGTGCCAGCAGCCCAGGAGTGGGGGAAAGGCCCCAGCATTTT	CASSPGVGERPQHF
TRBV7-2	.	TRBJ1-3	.	TGTGCCAGCAGCTCCCAAGGAGCCAGCACACTCTCTGGAAACACCATATATTTT	CASSSQGASTLSGNTIYF
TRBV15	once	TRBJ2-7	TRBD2	TGTGCCACCAGCAGAGATAGCGGAGGGAGGGGAGAGCAGTACTTC	CATSRDSGGRGEQYF
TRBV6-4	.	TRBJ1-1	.	TGTGCCAGCAGTGACTCCGGTTACACTGAAGCTTTCTTT	CASSDSGYTEAFF
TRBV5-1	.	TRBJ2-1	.	TGCGCCAGCAGCGGGGGCGCCTACAATGAGCAGTTCTTC	CASSGGAYNEQFF
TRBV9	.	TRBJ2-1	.	TGTGCCAGCAGCGTAGAGGGGTCTGGATCCTACAATGAGCAGTTCTTC	CASSVEGSGSYNEQFF
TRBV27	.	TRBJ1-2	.	TGTGCCAGCAAGGTCGGTCGGCAAGTCGGGGGCTACACCTTC	CASKVGRQVGGYTF
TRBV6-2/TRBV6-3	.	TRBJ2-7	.	TGTGCCAGCAGTCCCCAGGGGAGGCTCCCCATCGAGCAGTACTTC	CASSPQGRLPIEQYF
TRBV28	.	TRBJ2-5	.	TGTGCCAGCAGCCAAAGGGGTAGCGGACAAGAGACCCAGTACTTC	CASSQRGSGQETQYF
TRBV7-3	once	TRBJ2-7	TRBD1	TGTGCCAGCAGCTTAGTTAGGACAGGGAGACACGAGCAGTACTTC	CASSLVRTGRHEQYF
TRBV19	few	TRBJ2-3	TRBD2	TGTGCCAGTAAAGAATTAGCGGGAACAGATACGCAGTATTTT	CASKELAGTDTQYF
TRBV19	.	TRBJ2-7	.	TGTGCCAGTAGTATCGGGGGCAGGGGTTACGAGCAGTACTTC	CASSIGGRGYEQYF
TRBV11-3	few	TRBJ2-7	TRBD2	TGTGCCAGCAGCTCAGGACTAGCGGGAGGCCAAGAGCAGTACTTC	CASSSGLAGGQEQYF
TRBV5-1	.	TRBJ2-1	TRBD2	TGCGCCAGCAGCTGGGGTTCAGGGCGGGAGAGGAATGAGCAGTTCTTC	CASSWGSGRERNEQFF
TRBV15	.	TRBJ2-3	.	TGTGCCACCAGCTTGTTAATGGGGTACACAGATACGCAGTATTTT	CATSLLMGYTDTQYF
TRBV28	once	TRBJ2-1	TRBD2	TGTGCCAGCAGTTTGCTAGCGGGAGGGCAGAATGAGCAGTTCTTC	CASSLLAGGQNEQFF
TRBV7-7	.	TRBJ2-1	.	TGTGCCAGCAGCTTAGATCTCGAGAGAGTCAATGAGCAGTTCTTC	CASSLDLERVNEQFF
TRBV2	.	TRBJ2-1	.	TGTGCCAGCAGTGAAGACGGGTGGAATGAGCAGTTCTTC	CASSEDGWNEQFF
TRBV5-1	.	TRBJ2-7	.	TGCGCCAGCAGCCCTCCAACAGGGAGCGTCTACGAGCAGTACTTC	CASSPPTGSVYEQYF
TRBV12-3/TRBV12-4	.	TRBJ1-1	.	TGTGCCAGCAGGGGGCAGCCGAACACTGAAGCTTTCTTT	CASRGQPNTEAFF
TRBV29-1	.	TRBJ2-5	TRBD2	TGCAGCGCTCTAGCGGGAGAGACCCAGTACTTC	CSALAGETQYF